The 23 T cell receptor beta chains given below trace back to one sample, sequenced in a study of blood T cell repertoires in COVID-19. The assay was immunoSEQ multiplex PCR, and TCRdb's table has in-frame clones only and misses some. The table shows approximately 49,000 clones, with 80% to 85% occurring only once. The sample was peripheral blood. The receptors were sampled from a man in his fifties or sixties with acute or convalescent COVID-19.

The chain couples TRBV6-6 to TRBJ1-6; TRBD1 might be the D (5 bases). CDR3 length: 18 amino acids. Trimming took off 5 bases at V and 4 bases at J, with 21 bases between the two ends. Germline lookup yields CDR1 MNHNY and CDR2 SVGAGI (reference sequence). The CDR3: CASSPNPQVLGYNSPLHF. The CDR3 bases are TGTGCCAGCAGTCCAAACCCACAGGTCTTGGGATATAATTCACCCCTCCACTTT.

The chain uses TRBV6-1 and TRBJ1-6; D remains ambiguous. This CDR3 comprises 16 residues. The V end was cut by 3 bases, the J end by 0 bases, with 9 bases between. Looked up from germline, CDR1 is MNHNS and CDR2 is SASEGT. CDR3: CASSETQSSYNSPLHF. In DNA form, the CDR3 reads TGTGCCAGCAGTGAGACACAGAGCTCCTATAATTCACCCCTCCACTTT.

The CDR3 spells CASRGRGNQPQHF. CDR3 sequence (DNA): TGTGCCAGCCGGGGTAGGGGCAATCAGCCCCAGCATTTT. The chain carries TRBV30 and TRBJ1-5, with D unclear. The germline V gene encodes CDR1 GTSNPN and CDR2 SVGIG (reference sequence). The V and J ends lost 8 bases and 2 bases respectively, with 13 bases between them. CDR3 length: 13 amino acids.

This clone was seen only once. This chain joins TRBV18 and TRBJ1-5, with 8 bases identical to TRBD1. This CDR3 region has 19 residues. Per the germline V gene, CDR1 is KGHSH and CDR2 is LQKENI. The V and J ends lost 3 bases and 4 bases, in that order; junction bases with no gene match: 17. CDR3 DNA: TGTGCCAGCTCACCGACCCAGGACAGGGCTCCGTGGACTAATCAGCCCCAGCATTTT. Translated: CASSPTQDRAPWTNQPQHF. The full variable domain, with the rest looked up from reference TRBV18 and TRBJ1-5, is NAGVMQNPRHLVRRRGQEARLRCSPMKGHSHVYWYRQLPEEGLKFMVYLQKENIIDESGMPKERFSAEFPKEGPSILRIQQVVRGDSAAYFCASSPTQDRAPWTNQPQHFGDGTRLSIL.

The table lists this clone with a few counts. The chain has TRBV14 and TRBJ1-4; 7 nucleotides align to TRBD1. The CDR3 extends over 15 amino acids. Trimming at V came to 4 bases and at J to 4 bases, leaving 6 bases not matched to a gene. Germline CDR1 is SGHDN and CDR2 is FVKESK. The CDR3 nucleotides read TGTGCCAGCAGCCTCAGACAGGGCGGTAATGAAAAACTGTTTTTT. Residues: CASSLRQGGNEKLFF.

This rearrangement joins TRBV3-1 (or the pseudogene TRBV3-2) to TRBJ1-5; D possibly corresponds to TRBD1 (6 bases). V was clipped by 0 bases and J by 4 bases, with 7 bases between them. This CDR3 has 14 amino acids. Per germline, CDR1 LGHDT and CDR2 YNNKEL (reference sequence). Here the CDR3 reads CASSQDTGNQPQHF. The CDR3 nucleotides are TGTGCCAGCAGCCAAGATACAGGGAATCAGCCCCAGCATTTT.

V gene TRBV6-5 combines with J gene TRBJ1-2; D may be TRBD1 (6 bases). The germline V gene encodes CDR1 MNHEY and CDR2 SVGAGI. This CDR3 is 15 amino acids long. V gave up 6 bases and J gave up 4 bases, with 18 bases separating them. In nucleotides, the CDR3 is TGTGCCAGCAGCGCGACAGAACTGGGGGCCTATGGCTACACCTTC. Translation: CASSATELGAYGYTF.

This clone was recorded a few times. The rearrangement uses TRBV10-3 and TRBJ2-2, with a tentative D call TRBD2 (7 bases). This CDR3 has 15 residues. The germline gives CDR1 ENHRY, CDR2 SYGVKD. V was shortened by 2 bases and J by 2 bases, with 9 bases between the two germline ends. The CDR3 sequence: CAISEGGGNTGELFF. As DNA, the CDR3 is TGTGCCATCAGTGAGGGCGGGGGCAACACCGGGGAGCTGTTTTTT.

This chain links TRBV11-3 with TRBJ2-2, with 7 bases matching TRBD1. Germline lookup yields CDR1 SGHNT and CDR2 YENEEA. The CDR3 spans 14 residues. The ends lost 3 bases at V and 3 bases at J; junction bases unmatched: 1. CDR3 amino acids: CASSFQGDTGELFF. The CDR3 DNA reads TGTGCCAGCAGCTTCCAGGGGGACACCGGGGAGCTGTTTTTT.

The chain joins TRBV28 to TRBJ2-7; D is perhaps TRBD1 (7 bases). Per the germline V gene, CDR1 is MDHEN and CDR2 is SYDVKM. V lost 6 bases, J lost 0 bases, and 15 bases lay in between. The CDR3 runs to 15 residues. This chain's CDR3 is CASSQGGLVSYEQYF. The CDR3 DNA follows: TGTGCCAGCAGCCAGGGGGGTCTAGTCTCCTACGAGCAGTACTTC.

The chain is built from TRBV28 and TRBJ1-2; perhaps TRBD1 as D (5 bases). Trimming shortened V by 5 bases and J by 4 bases, and 11 bases separated the two germline ends. The CDR3 is 13 amino acids. CDR1 and CDR2 (germline): MDHEN, SYDVKM. The CDR3 bases are TGTGCCAGCAGTAGGGCCGGGGGCTATGGCTACACCTTC. This encodes CASSRAGGYGYTF.

The CDR3 is CASRSQPGTDTQYF. CDR3 bases: TGCGCCAGCCGCAGCCAGCCGGGAACAGATACGCAGTATTTT. V gene TRBV10-2 combines with J gene TRBJ2-3; possible D gene TRBD2, 5 bases. In germline, CDR1 is WSHSY, CDR2 SAAADI. This CDR3 contains 14 residues. V was pared by 8 bases and J by 3 bases, with 15 bases between.

The V call is TRBV4-2, the J call TRBJ2-3; D possibly corresponds to TRBD2 (6 bases). Germline loops: CDR1 LGHNA, CDR2 YNFKEQ. CDR3 length equals 16 residues. The V end was cut by 1 base, the J end by 0 bases, with 11 bases between. Here the CDR3 reads CASSQAGAGSTDTQYF. The CDR3 DNA reads as TGTGCCAGCAGCCAAGCCGGTGCGGGAAGCACAGATACGCAGTATTTT.

The CDR3 reads CASSSGTGYSYEQYF. CDR3 coding DNA: TGTGCCAGCAGCTCTGGGACAGGCTACTCCTACGAGCAGTACTTC. The chain has TRBV7-8 and TRBJ2-7; 8 nucleotides agree with TRBD1. This CDR3 has 15 amino acids. After removal of 4 bases from V and 0 bases from J, the junction contained 5 bases not matched to a gene. Germline CDR1 is SGHVS and CDR2 is FQNEAQ.

This clone appeared a single time. The rearrangement joins TRBV5-5 to TRBJ2-5; D is uncertain. The CDR3 sequence is 14 residues long. Deletions cut 2 bases from V and 1 base from J, with 9 bases between. The germline V gene encodes CDR1 SGHKS and CDR2 YYEKEE (reference sequence). CDR3 nucleotide sequence: TGTGCCAGCAGCTTATGGGCAGTCCAAGAGACCCAGTACTTC. Protein sequence: CASSLWAVQETQYF.

This chain links TRBV5-4 with TRBJ2-1; D may be TRBD2 (6 bases). Germline CDR1 and CDR2: SGHNT and YYREEE (reference sequence). The CDR3 extends over 15 amino acids. V lost 4 bases, J lost 5 bases, and 16 bases lay in between. The CDR3 nucleotides read TGTGCCAGCAGCGGATACCAGCGGGCAAACAATGAGCAGTTCTTC. It yields the protein CASSGYQRANNEQFF.

The chain carries TRBV11-3 and TRBJ2-2; 10 bases line up with TRBD1. CDR1 and CDR2 from the germline V gene are SGHNT and YENEEA. V lost 8 bases, J lost 6 bases, and 12 bases stayed unmatched. This CDR3 is built from 16 residues. The CDR3 loop is CASSEGQGLLAGELFF. For the CDR3, the DNA is TGTGCCAGCTCTGAGGGACAGGGGCTTTTGGCCGGGGAGCTGTTTTTT. The whole variable domain, filled in from reference TRBV11-3 and TRBJ2-2, reads EAGVVQSPRYKIIEKKQPVAFWCNPISGHNTLYWYLQNLGQGPELLIRYENEEAVDDSQLPKDRFSAERLKGVDSTLKIQPAELGDSAVYLCASSEGQGLLAGELFFGEGSRLTVL.

This chain connects TRBV30 to TRBJ1-5; the match to TRBD1 covers 7 bases. The germline CDR1 and CDR2 sequences are GTSNPN and SVGIG (reference sequence). This CDR3 region has 15 residues. V trimming: 5 bases; J trimming: 1 base; junction bases outside the gene matches: 8. CDR3 sequence: CAWGRQGASNQPQHF. CDR3 sequence (DNA): TGTGCCTGGGGGAGACAGGGAGCCAGCAATCAGCCCCAGCATTTT.

This rearrangement joins TRBV11-2 to TRBJ2-5; 12 bases line up with TRBD1. V trimming: 5 bases; J trimming: 5 bases; junction bases outside the gene matches: 6. The CDR3 totals 15 residues. CDR1 is SGHAT and CDR2 is FQNNGV in the germline V gene. The CDR3 region has the DNA TGTGCCAGCAGCCGGGACAGGGGGCGCGGGGAGACCCAGTACTTC. Translated, it gives CASSRDRGRGETQYF.

V gene TRBV7-9 combines with J gene TRBJ2-2; D uncertain. V was cut by 2 bases and J by 5 bases, with 3 bases left in between. Germline V gene lookup returns CDR1 SEHNR and CDR2 FQNEAQ (reference sequence). The CDR3 totals 12 residues. The CDR3 DNA reads TGTGCCAGCAGCTTAATAACCGGGGAGCTGTTTTTT. Protein product: CASSLITGELFF.

The chain links TRBV9 to TRBJ2-3; 13 bases line up with TRBD2. The CDR3 spans 16 residues. The V and J ends lost 7 bases and 10 bases, in that order; junction bases with no gene match: 15. Germline V gene lookup returns CDR1 SGDLS and CDR2 YYNGEE. The CDR3 coding sequence is TGTGCCAGCGCGCAACCCCGGACTAGCGGGAGCAGTGCGCAGTATTTT. Its protein is CASAQPRTSGSSAQYF.

V and J are TRBV9 and TRBJ2-1; 9 bases fit TRBD2. J lost 4 bases, V lost 2 bases, and 4 bases had no gene match. The CDR3 length is 15 residues. In germline, CDR1 is SGDLS, CDR2 YYNGEE. CDR3 loop: CASSVGLAGYNEQFF. CDR3 nucleotides: TGTGCCAGCAGCGTGGGGCTAGCGGGGTACAATGAGCAGTTCTTC.

This rearrangement joins TRBV9 to TRBJ1-1, with a possible D match to TRBD1 (5 bases). The CDR3 length is 14 residues. CDR1 is SGDLS and CDR2 is YYNGEE in the germline V gene. Trimming took 2 bases from V and 1 from J, leaving 9 bases between them. The CDR3 region is CASSVGQENTEAFF. CDR3 DNA: TGTGCCAGCAGCGTGGGGCAGGAGAACACTGAAGCTTTCTTT.